This TCR beta chain was recovered during a study of T cell responses to AZD1222 COVID-19 vaccine. About the study: Second-dose groups at about 4 or about 12 weeks were pooled. General observations from the study: Donors were largely white British and mainly female; clonal diversity was possibly underestimated.

The germline V gene encodes CDR1 SNHLY and CDR2 FYNNEI. Trimming pared 1 base from V and 5 bases from J, leaving 14 bases between. The length of the CDR3 is 16 residues. Profiled with immunoSEQ multiplex PCR; TCRdb holds only in-frame clones, not every one. The sample lists fewer than 300,000 clones; approximately 95% were seen once. A note on this clone: Its antigen is unidentified.

The TCR originated in an adult in good health. The sequences come from peripheral blood, collected on day 0 of AZD1222 vaccination. The V call is TRBV2, the J call TRBJ2-2, with D tentatively TRBD1 (5 bases). CDR3 region: CASSEGQGLSTGELFF. CDR3 coding DNA: TGTGCCAGCAGTGAAGGGCAGGGATTGTCGACCGGGGAGCTGTTTTTT.